A single sample is the source of the 5 T cell receptor beta chains below, sequenced in a study of blood T cell repertoires in COVID-19. Here immunoSEQ multiplex PCR was the method, and the copy in TCRdb shows in-frame clones only, minus some. The table lists 270,000 or so clones, about 85% of them singletons. The specimen sequenced was PBMCs or T cells enriched from blood (not recorded which). The source of these receptors is a woman aged 50 to 60 who had been exposed to COVID-19.

This clone was seen only once. The V gene is TRBV9, the J gene TRBJ1-3; 9 nucleotides match TRBD1. The CDR3 totals 17 residues. V trimming: 0 bases; J trimming: 3 bases; junction bases outside the gene matches: 7. CDR1 SGDLS and CDR2 YYNGEE come from the germline V gene. The CDR3 DNA follows: TGTGCCAGCAGCGTAGCTAGACAGGGGGTTAGTGGAAACACCATATATTTT. This codes for CASSVARQGVSGNTIYF.

V usage is TRBV7-2 and J usage is TRBJ2-1; 9 bases line up with TRBD2. Germline-derived CDR1 and CDR2 are SGHTA and FQGNSA. The CDR3 spans 15 residues. The J segment lost 10 bases and the V segment lost 1 base, leaving 8 bases of the junction unmatched. The CDR3 protein is CASSLVGGGAEEQFF. The DNA for the CDR3 is TGTGCCAGCAGCTTAGTGGGCGGGGGGGCTGAAGAGCAGTTCTTC.

This clone was observed a single time. The chain combines TRBV2 with TRBJ1-1; the match to TRBD1 covers 9 bases. Unmatched junction bases numbered 13, after V lost 7 bases and J lost 13 bases. CDR3 size: 13 residues. In germline, CDR1 is SNHLY, CDR2 FYNNEI. CDR3 DNA sequence: TGTGCCAGCATCCCTTTGGACAGGGGAAGAAGTTTCTTT. Its protein is CASIPLDRGRSFF.

CDR3 in DNA: TGTGCCACAAGTACAGGGTGGAAAGCTTTCTTT. Amino acids: CATSTGWKAFF. The rearrangement joins TRBV7-2 to TRBJ1-1; possibly TRBD1 for D (6 bases). This CDR3 spans 11 amino acids. V lost 10 bases to trimming and J lost 9 bases, with 15 bases between them. Germline assignment: CDR1 SGHTA and CDR2 FQGNSA.

The chain uses TRBV6-5 and TRBJ2-7; possible D gene TRBD2, 5 bases. CDR3 length: 15 residues. Germline V gene data show CDR1 as MNHEY and CDR2 as SVGAGI. Between the trimmed V and J ends, which lost 2 bases and 6 bases, there was a span of 17 bases. CDR3 amino acids: CASSYSTSASLEQYF. The CDR3 region has the DNA TGTGCCAGCAGTTACAGCACTAGTGCCAGTCTCGAGCAGTACTTC.